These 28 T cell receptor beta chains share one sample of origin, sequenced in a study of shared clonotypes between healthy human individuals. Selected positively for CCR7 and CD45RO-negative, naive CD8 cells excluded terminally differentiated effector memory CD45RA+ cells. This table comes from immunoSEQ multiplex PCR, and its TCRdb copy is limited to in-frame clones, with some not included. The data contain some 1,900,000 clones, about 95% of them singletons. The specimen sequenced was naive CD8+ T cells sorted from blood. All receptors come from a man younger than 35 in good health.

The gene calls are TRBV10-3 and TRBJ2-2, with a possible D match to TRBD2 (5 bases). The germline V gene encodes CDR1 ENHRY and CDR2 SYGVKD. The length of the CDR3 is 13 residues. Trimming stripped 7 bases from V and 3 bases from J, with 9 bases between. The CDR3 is CAIKEEDTGELFF. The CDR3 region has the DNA TGTGCCATCAAGGAGGAGGACACCGGGGAGCTGTTTTTT.

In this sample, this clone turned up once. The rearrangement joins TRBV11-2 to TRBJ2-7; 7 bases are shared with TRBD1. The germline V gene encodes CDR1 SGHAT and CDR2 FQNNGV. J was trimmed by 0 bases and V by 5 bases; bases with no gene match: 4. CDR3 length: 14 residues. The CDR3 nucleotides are TGTGCCAGCAGCCGCCGGGACAGCTCCTACGAGCAGTACTTC. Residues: CASSRRDSSYEQYF.

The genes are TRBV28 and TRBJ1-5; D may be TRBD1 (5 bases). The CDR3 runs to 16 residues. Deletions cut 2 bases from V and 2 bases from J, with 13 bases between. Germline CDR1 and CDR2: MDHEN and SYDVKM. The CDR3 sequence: CASSLILETGNQPQHF. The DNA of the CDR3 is TGTGCCAGCAGTTTAATCCTCGAGACAGGCAATCAGCCCCAGCATTTT.

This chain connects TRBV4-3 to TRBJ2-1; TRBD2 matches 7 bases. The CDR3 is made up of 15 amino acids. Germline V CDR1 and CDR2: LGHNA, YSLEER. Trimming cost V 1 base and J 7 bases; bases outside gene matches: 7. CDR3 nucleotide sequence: TGCGCCAGCAGCCAAGTGGGCGGGAGTTGGAATGAGCAGTTCTTC. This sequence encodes CASSQVGGSWNEQFF.

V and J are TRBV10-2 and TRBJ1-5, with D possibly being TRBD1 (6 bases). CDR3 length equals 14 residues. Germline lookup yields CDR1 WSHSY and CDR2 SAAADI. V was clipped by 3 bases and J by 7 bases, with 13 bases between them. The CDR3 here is CASSERGAGQPQHF. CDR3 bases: TGCGCCAGCAGTGAACGGGGGGCGGGACAGCCCCAGCATTTT.

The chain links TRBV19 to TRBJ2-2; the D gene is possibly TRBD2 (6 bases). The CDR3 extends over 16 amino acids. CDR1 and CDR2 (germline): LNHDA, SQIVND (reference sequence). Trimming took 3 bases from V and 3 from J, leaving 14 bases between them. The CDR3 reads CASSIMAGLDTGELFF. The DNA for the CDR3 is TGTGCCAGTAGTATTATGGCGGGATTGGACACCGGGGAGCTGTTTTTT.

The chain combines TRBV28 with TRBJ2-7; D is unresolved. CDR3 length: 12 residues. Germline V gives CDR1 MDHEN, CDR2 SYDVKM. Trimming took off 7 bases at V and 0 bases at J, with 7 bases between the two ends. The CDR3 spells CASNDSSYEQYF. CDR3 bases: TGTGCCAGCAATGATAGCTCCTACGAGCAGTACTTC.

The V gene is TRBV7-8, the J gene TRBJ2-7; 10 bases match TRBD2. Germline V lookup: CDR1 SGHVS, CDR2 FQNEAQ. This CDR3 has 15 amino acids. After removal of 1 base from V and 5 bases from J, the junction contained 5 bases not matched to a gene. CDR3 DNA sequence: TGTGCCAGCAGCTTAGGCCTAGCGGGAGTCAACGAGCAGTACTTC. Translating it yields CASSLGLAGVNEQYF.

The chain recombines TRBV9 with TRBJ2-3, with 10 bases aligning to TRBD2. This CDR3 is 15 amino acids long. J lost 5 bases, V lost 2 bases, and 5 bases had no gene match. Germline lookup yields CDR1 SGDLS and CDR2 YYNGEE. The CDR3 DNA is TGTGCCAGCAGCGTTACAGCGGGAGGGGTAGATACGCAGTATTTT. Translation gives CASSVTAGGVDTQYF.

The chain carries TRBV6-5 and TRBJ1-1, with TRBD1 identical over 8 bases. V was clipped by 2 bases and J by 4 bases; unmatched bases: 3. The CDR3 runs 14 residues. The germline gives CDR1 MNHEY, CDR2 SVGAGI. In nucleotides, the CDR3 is TGTGCCAGCAGTTACATCGACAGGGGCACTGAAGCTTTCTTT. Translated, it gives CASSYIDRGTEAFF.

The CDR3 sequence: CASSYSSDQETQYF. The CDR3 DNA is TGTGCCAGCAGTTACTCTTCAGACCAAGAGACCCAGTACTTC. The chain employs TRBV6-6 and TRBJ2-5; D call uncertain. The ends were cut back, 0 bases at V and 0 bases at J, with 5 bases in the middle. This CDR3 comprises 14 residues. From germline, CDR1 is MNHNY and CDR2 SVGAGI (reference sequence).

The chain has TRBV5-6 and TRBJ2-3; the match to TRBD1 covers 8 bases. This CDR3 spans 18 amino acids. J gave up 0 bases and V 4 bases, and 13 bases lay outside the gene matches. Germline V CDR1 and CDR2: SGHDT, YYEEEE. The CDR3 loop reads CASSLDRGLQTSTDTQYF. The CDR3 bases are TGTGCCAGCAGCCTCGACAGGGGACTTCAAACCAGCACAGATACGCAGTATTTT.

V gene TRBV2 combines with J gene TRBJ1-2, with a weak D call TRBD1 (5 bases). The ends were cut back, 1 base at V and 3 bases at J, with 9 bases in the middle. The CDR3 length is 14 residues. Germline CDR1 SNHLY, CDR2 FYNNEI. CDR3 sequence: CASSEVEGDYGYTF. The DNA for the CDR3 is TGTGCCAGCAGTGAAGTGGAAGGGGACTATGGCTACACCTTC.

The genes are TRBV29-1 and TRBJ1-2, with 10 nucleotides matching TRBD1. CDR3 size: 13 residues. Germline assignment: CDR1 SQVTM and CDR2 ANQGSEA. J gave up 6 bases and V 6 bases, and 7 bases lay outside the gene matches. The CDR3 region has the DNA TGCAGCGTGGGGACAGGGGCGTCGCATGGCTACACCTTC. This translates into CSVGTGASHGYTF.

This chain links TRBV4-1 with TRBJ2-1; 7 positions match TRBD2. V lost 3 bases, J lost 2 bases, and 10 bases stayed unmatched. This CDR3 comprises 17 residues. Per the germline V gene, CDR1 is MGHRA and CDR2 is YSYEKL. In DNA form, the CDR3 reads TGCGCCAGCAGCCAGCTCGGGGTAGCGGGTCCCTACAATGAGCAGTTCTTC. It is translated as CASSQLGVAGPYNEQFF.

The chain's CDR3 is CASSVGRTSGSDTGELFF. DNA of the CDR3: TGTGCCAGCAGCGTAGGAAGGACTAGCGGGTCCGACACCGGGGAGCTGTTTTTT. The chain is built from TRBV9 and TRBJ2-2, with 11 positions matching TRBD2. J gave up 3 bases and V 0 bases, and 7 bases lay outside the gene matches. The CDR3 consists of 18 residues. Germline lookup yields CDR1 SGDLS and CDR2 YYNGEE.

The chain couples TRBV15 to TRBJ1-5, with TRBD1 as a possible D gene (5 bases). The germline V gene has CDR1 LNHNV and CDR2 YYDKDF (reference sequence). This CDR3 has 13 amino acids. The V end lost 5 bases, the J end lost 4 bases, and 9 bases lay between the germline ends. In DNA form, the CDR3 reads TGTGCCACCAGCGGGGACGGGAATCAGCCCCAGCATTTT. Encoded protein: CATSGDGNQPQHF. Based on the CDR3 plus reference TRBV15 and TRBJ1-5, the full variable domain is DAMVIQNPRYQVTQFGKPVTLSCSQTLNHNVMYWYQQKSSQAPKLLFHYYDKDFNNEADTPDNFQSRRPNTSFCFLDIRSPGLGDTAMYLCATSGDGNQPQHFGDGTRLSIL.

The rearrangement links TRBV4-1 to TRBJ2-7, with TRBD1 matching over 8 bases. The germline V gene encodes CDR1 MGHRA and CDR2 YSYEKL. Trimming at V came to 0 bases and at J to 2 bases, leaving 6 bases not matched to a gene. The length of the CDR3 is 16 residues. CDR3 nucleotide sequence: TGCGCCAGCAGCCAAGACGAGACAGGGGAGACCTACGAGCAGTACTTC. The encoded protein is CASSQDETGETYEQYF.

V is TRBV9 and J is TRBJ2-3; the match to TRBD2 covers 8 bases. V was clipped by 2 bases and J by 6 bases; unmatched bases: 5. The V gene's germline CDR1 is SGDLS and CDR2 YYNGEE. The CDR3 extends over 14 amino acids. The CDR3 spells CASSVYGGVDTQYF. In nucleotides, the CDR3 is TGTGCCAGCAGCGTCTACGGGGGGGTTGATACGCAGTATTTT.

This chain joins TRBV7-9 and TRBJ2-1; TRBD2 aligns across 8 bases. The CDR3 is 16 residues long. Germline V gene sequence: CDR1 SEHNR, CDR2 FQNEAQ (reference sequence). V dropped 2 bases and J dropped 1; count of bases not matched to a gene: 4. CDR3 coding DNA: TGTGCCAGCAGCTTATTCGTAGCGGGATCCTACAATGAGCAGTTCTTC. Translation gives CASSLFVAGSYNEQFF. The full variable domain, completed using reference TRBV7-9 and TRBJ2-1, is DTGVSQNPRHKITKRGQNVTFRCDPISEHNRLYWYRQTLGQGPEFLTYFQNEAQLEKSRLLSDRFSAERPKGSFSTLEIQRTEQGDSAMYLCASSLFVAGSYNEQFFGPGTRLTVL.

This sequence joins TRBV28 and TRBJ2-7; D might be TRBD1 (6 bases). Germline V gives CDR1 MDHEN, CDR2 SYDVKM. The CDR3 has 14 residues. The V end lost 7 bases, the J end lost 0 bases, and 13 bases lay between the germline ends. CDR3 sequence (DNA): TGTGCCAGCACCGCACAGGGAAGCTCCTACGAGCAGTACTTC. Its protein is CASTAQGSSYEQYF.

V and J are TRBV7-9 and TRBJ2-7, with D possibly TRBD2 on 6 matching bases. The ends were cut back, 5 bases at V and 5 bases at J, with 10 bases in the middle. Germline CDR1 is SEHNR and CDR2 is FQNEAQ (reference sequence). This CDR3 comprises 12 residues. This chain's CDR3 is CASSKWGDEQYF. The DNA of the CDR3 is TGTGCCAGCAGCAAATGGGGGGACGAGCAGTACTTC.

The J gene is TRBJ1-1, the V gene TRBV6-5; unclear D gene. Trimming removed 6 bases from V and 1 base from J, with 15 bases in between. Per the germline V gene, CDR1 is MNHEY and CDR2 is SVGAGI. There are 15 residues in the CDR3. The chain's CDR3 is CASSPTVGGNTEAFF. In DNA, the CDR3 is TGTGCCAGCAGCCCCACGGTAGGAGGGAACACTGAAGCTTTCTTT.

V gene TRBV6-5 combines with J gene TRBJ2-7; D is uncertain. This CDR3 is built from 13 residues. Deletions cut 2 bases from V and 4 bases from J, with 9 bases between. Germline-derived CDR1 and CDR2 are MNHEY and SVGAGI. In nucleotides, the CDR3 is TGTGCCAGCAGTTACCAAAGCGCGTACGAGCAGTACTTC. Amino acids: CASSYQSAYEQYF.

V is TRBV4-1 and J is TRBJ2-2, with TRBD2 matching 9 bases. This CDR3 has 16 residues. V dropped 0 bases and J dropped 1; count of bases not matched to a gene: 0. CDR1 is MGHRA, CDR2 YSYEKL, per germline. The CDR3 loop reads CASSQELAGNTGELFF. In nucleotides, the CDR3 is TGCGCCAGCAGCCAAGAACTAGCGGGGAACACCGGGGAGCTGTTTTTT.

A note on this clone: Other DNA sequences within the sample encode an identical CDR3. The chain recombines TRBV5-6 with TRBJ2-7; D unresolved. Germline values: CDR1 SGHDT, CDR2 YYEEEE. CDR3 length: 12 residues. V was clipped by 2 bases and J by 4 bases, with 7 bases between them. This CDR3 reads CASSFGSYEQYF. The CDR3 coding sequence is TGTGCCAGCAGCTTCGGGTCTTACGAGCAGTACTTC. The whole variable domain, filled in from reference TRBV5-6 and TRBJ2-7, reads DAGVTQSPTHLIKTRGQQVTLRCSPKSGHDTVSWYQQALGQGPQFIFQYYEEEERQRGNFPDRFSGHQFPNYSSELNVNALLLGDSALYLCASSFGSYEQYFGPGTRLTVT.

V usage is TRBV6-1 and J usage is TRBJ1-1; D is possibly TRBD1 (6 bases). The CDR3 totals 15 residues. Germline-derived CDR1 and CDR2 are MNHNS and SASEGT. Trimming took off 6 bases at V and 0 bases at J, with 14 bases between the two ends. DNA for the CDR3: TGTGCCAGCAGACTACGACAGGCCATGAACACTGAAGCTTTCTTT. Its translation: CASRLRQAMNTEAFF.

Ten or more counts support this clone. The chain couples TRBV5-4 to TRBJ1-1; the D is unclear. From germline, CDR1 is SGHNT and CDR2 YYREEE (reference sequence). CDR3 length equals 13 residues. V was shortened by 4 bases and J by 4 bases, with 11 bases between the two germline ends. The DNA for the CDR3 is TGTGCCAGCAGCATTCAGCGGGGCACTGAAGCTTTCTTT. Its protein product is CASSIQRGTEAFF.